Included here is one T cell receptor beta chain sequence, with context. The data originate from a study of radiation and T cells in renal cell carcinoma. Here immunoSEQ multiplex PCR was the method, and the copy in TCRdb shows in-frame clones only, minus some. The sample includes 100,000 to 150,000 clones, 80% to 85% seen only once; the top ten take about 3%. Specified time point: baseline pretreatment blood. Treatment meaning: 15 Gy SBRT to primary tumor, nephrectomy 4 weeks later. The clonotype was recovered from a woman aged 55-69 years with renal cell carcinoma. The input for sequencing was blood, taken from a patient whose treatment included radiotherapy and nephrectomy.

CDR3 amino acids: CATSRDSRAGELFF. Written as DNA, the CDR3 is TGTGCCACCAGCAGAGACTCCAGGGCCGGGGAGCTGTTTTTT. V is TRBV15 and J is TRBJ2-2, with D maybe TRBD1 (5 bases). Trimming cost V 0 bases and J 6 bases, with 8 bases left between them. The V gene's germline CDR1 is LNHNV and CDR2 YYDKDF (reference sequence). The CDR3 contains 14 residues.